The TCR beta chain under discussion was sequenced for a study of blood T cell repertoires in COVID-19. TCRdb's copy holds only in-frame clones and misses some; the assay was immunoSEQ multiplex PCR. The data show 300,000 to 450,000 clones, roughly 90% seen once. Germline CDR1 MNHEY, CDR2 SVGEGT. With 0 bases removed from V and 4 bases from J, the gap between germline ends came to 15 bases. CDR3 size: 16 residues. The chain uses TRBV6-2 or TRBV6-3 and TRBJ1-1; D perhaps matches TRBD1 (5 bases). This receptor was identified in a woman between 25 and 40 years old with COVID-19, enrolled during active disease. Sequencing used peripheral blood. The CDR3 coding sequence is TGTGCCAGCAGTTACTCGAGGCGGGGGACGGGCACTGAAGCTTTCTTT. Protein: CASSYSRRGTGTEAFF.